The 9 T cell receptor beta chains listed next were all sequenced from one sample in a study of human T cells and chemical hapten exposure. Time point reported: pre-sensitization, week 0. Treatment specified: therapeutic diphenylcyclopropenone sensitization with weekly scalp DPC. MiXCR, run by TCRdb on the RACE reads, gives a single entry per CDR3 protein. The data hold some 36,000 distinct CDR3 sequences, with 6.5% to 8% observed a single time. The specimen comprised whole blood, sampled in connection with sensitization to the hapten diphenylcyclopropenone (DPC). All receptors come from a woman between 45 and 60 years old with alopecia areata. Some clones in this sample may be carry-over from other donors' samples.

Ten or more counts support this clonotype. The J gene is TRBJ2-7, the V gene TRBV20-1; TRBD2 matches at 8 bases. The CDR3 is made up of 15 amino acids. Germline values: CDR1 DFQATT, CDR2 SNEGSKA (reference sequence). The V segment lost 0 bases and the J segment 1 base; nucleotides outside the gene matches: 5. CDR3 amino acids: CSARDASGLSYEQYF. The CDR3 nucleotides read TGCAGTGCTAGAGATGCTAGCGGGCTGTCCTACGAGCAGTACTTC.

This chain connects TRBV7-3 to TRBJ2-1, with 7 bases fitting TRBD2. V shed 3 bases, J shed 9 bases, and the junction held 8 bases outside the gene matches. The CDR3 spans 14 residues. From germline, CDR1 is SGHTA and CDR2 FQGTGA. The CDR3 region is CASSFRRERSEQFF. The CDR3 DNA follows: TGTGCCAGCAGCTTCCGGCGGGAGAGGAGTGAGCAGTTCTTC.

This clonotype came up many times. The chain employs TRBV11-3 and TRBJ2-7; possible D gene TRBD1, 6 bases. CDR3 size: 17 residues. V was trimmed by 5 bases and J by 2 bases, leaving 22 bases between them. CDR1 and CDR2 (germline): SGHNT, YENEEA. Here the CDR3 DNA reads TGTGCCAGCAGCCAAATTATTTCCGGGACATTCACCTACGAGCAGTACTTC. Translation gives CASSQIISGTFTYEQYF.

This CDR3 reads CASSQRGYQYEQYF. CDR3 nucleotides: TGTGCCAGCAGCCAACGGGGTTACCAGTACGAGCAGTACTTC. V usage is TRBV3-1 and J usage is TRBJ2-7; D possibly corresponds to TRBD2 (5 bases). Germline CDR1 is LGHDT and CDR2 is YNNKEL (reference sequence). Trimming pared 2 bases from V and 4 bases from J, leaving 12 bases between. The CDR3 loop spans 14 amino acids.

The V and J genes are TRBV7-2 and TRBJ2-7, with TRBD2 as a possible D gene (6 bases). Germline V CDR1 and CDR2: SGHTA, FQGNSA. Trimming removed 5 bases from V and 4 bases from J, with 15 bases in between. The CDR3 runs 14 residues. The CDR3 region has the DNA TGTGCCAGCAGCCCCCTCACCGGGGGTTACGAGCAGTACTTC. Translation gives CASSPLTGGYEQYF.

This clonotype was observed at least ten times. The chain recombines TRBV12-3 or TRBV12-4 with TRBJ2-3; TRBD2 matches at 8 bases. The ends lost 5 bases at V and 2 bases at J; junction bases unmatched: 3. The CDR3 is 14 residues long. The CDR3 region has the DNA TGTGCCAGCAGTCTTAGCGGGATCACAGATACGCAGTATTTT. This translates into CASSLSGITDTQYF.

This chain connects TRBV3-1 to TRBJ2-1; D perhaps matches TRBD2 (5 bases). This CDR3 has 12 amino acids. From germline, CDR1 is LGHDT and CDR2 YNNKEL (reference sequence). V was pared by 1 base and J by 10 bases, with 8 bases between. The DNA for the CDR3 is TGTGCCAGCAGCCAAGTGGAGCGGGAGCAGTTCTTC. Protein: CASSQVEREQFF.

This clonotype was detected many times. The chain combines TRBV20-1 with TRBJ1-3; unclear D gene. Trimming shortened V by 8 bases and J by 4 bases, and 12 bases separated the two germline ends. Per germline, CDR1 DFQATT and CDR2 SNEGSKA (reference sequence). The CDR3 sequence is 12 residues long. CDR3 bases: TGCAGTCCTGACACGCTCGGAAACACCATATATTTT. It encodes CSPDTLGNTIYF.

This clonotype appeared many times. This rearrangement joins TRBV7-6 to TRBJ2-1; D remains unclear. The V gene's germline CDR1 is SGHVS and CDR2 FNYEAQ. The CDR3 extends over 12 amino acids. V was trimmed by 5 bases and J by 8 bases, leaving 10 bases between them. CDR3 coding DNA: TGTGCCAGCAGCACCGGATTCCATGAGCAGTTCTTC. Translation gives CASSTGFHEQFF.